A selection of T cell receptor beta chains follows, all from one sample in a study of cytomegalovirus exposure and HLA in healthy donors. The method was immunoSEQ multiplex PCR; TCRdb's version includes in-frame clones alone and lacks a portion of them. The data show about 270,000 clones, with about 75% seen just once and 2% to 2.5% held by the top ten. Sequenced sample: PBMCs. Receptors originate from a female donor in good health and CMV-seronegative. Each CDR3 is given with its conserved first and last residue. A D gene is named only where the DNA matches it firmly. Rows may omit the clone size; those that give it use once, few, many or a size class.

clone_size | j_call | v_call | d_call | cdr3_aa | cdr3_nt
NA | TRBJ1-1 | TRBV14 | NA | CASSQLGLMNTEAFF | TGTGCCAGCAGCCAACTGGGACTTATGAACACTGAAGCTTTCTTT
NA | TRBJ1-1 | TRBV19 | NA | CASSITGLMNTEAFF | TGTGCCAGTAGTATTACCGGACTCATGAACACTGAAGCTTTCTTT
NA | TRBJ1-1 | TRBV25-1 | NA | CASRDIMNTEAFF | TGTGCCAGCAGGGACATAATGAACACTGAAGCTTTCTTT
few | TRBJ1-5 | TRBV6-6 | NA | CASSSGVDQPQHF | TGTGCCAGCAGTTCAGGGGTCGATCAGCCCCAGCATTTT
NA | TRBJ2-5 | TRBV18 | NA | CASSPLGVQETQYF | TGTGCCAGCTCACCGTTAGGGGTCCAAGAGACCCAGTACTTC
NA | TRBJ2-2 | TRBV5-1 | NA | CASSPIRGNTGELFF | TGCGCCAGCAGCCCAATCCGCGGGAACACCGGGGAGCTGTTTTTT
NA | TRBJ2-3 | TRBV7-2 | TRBD2 | CASTFRVGGRREDTQYF | TGTGCCAGCACCTTTAGGGTTGGCGGGAGGAGGGAAGATACGCAGTATTTT
once | TRBJ2-3 | TRBV27 | TRBD2 | CASSWTSGTDTQYF | TGTGCCAGCTCTTGGACTAGCGGCACAGATACGCAGTATTTT
NA | TRBJ1-2 | TRBV25-1 | NA | CASSAAGTYGYTF | TGTGCCAGCAGTGCCGCGGGGACTTATGGCTACACCTTC
NA | TRBJ2-1 | TRBV10-3 | NA | CAISEFTGPYNEQFF | TGTGCCATCAGTGAGTTTACTGGGCCCTACAATGAGCAGTTCTTC
NA | TRBJ2-5 | TRBV5-6 | NA | CASSLLGWLAEGGETQYF | TGTGCCAGCAGCTTGCTCGGTTGGCTAGCGGAGGGGGGAGAGACCCAGTACTTC
few | TRBJ2-1 | TRBV11-3 | NA | CASSRRGYEQFF | TGTGCCAGCAGCCGACGGGGTTATGAGCAGTTCTTC
few | TRBJ2-7 | TRBV6-5 | NA | CASSYSSGSYEQYF | TGTGCCAGCAGTTACTCGAGCGGTTCCTACGAGCAGTACTTC
NA | TRBJ2-7 | TRBV29-1 | TRBD2 | CSARRGGERSYEQYF | TGCAGCGCCCGCCGGGGGGGGGAGAGGTCCTACGAGCAGTACTTC
NA | TRBJ1-4 | TRBV28 | NA | CASSLPSVKNEKLFF | TGTGCCAGCAGTTTACCCTCGGTCAAGAATGAAAAACTGTTTTTT
NA | TRBJ1-1 | TRBV29-1 | NA | CSVEEGSGTEAFF | TGCAGCGTTGAAGAGGGCAGTGGTACTGAAGCTTTCTTT
once | TRBJ1-2 | TRBV7-9 | NA | CASSPIRDGYTF | TGTGCCAGCAGCCCGATCCGGGATGGCTACACCTTC
NA | TRBJ2-1 | TRBV6-5 | TRBD2 | CASTELAGVRREQFF | TGTGCCAGCACCGAACTAGCGGGAGTAAGGCGGGAGCAGTTCTTC
NA | TRBJ1-2 | TRBV27 | TRBD1 | CASSLSQGASYGYTF | TGTGCCAGCAGTTTATCCCAGGGGGCTAGTTATGGCTACACCTTC
NA | TRBJ2-1 | TRBV14 | NA | CASSQGVRRNNEQFF | TGTGCCAGCAGCCAAGGGGTGCGGAGAAACAATGAGCAGTTCTTC